Detailed here is one T cell receptor (beta chain). This sample was taken from a study of OX40 agonist ivuxolimab in advanced cancers. Overall study context: While on treatment, patients had intravenous ivuxolimab at 0.01 to 10 mg/kg every 2 weeks.

The assay was immunoSEQ multiplex PCR, and TCRdb's table has in-frame clones only and misses some. The sample shows 60,000 to 85,000 clones, about 77% of them seen only once. This CDR3 is 15 amino acids long. V was trimmed by 2 bases and J by 11 bases, leaving 18 bases between them. CDR1 and CDR2 from the germline V gene are MNHNS and SASEGT. The material was CD4+ or CD8+ T cells sorted from blood, obtained in a trial of the OX40 agonist ivuxolimab. The chain uses TRBV6-1 and TRBJ1-4; D possibly corresponds to TRBD1 (5 bases). The origin of this receptor is an adult with an advanced solid tumor such as melanoma, head and neck, liver or kidney cancer. CDR3 sequence reads: CASSERGPFEGKLFF. For the CDR3, the DNA is TGTGCCAGCAGTGAAAGGGGCCCCTTTGAGGGGAAACTGTTTTTT.